These T cell receptor beta chains were read from a single sample in a study of blood T cell repertoires in COVID-19. Sequenced by immunoSEQ multiplex PCR; TCRdb stores in-frame clones only, minus some. The sample includes around 100,000 clones, around 81% seen only once; the top ten take under 15%. What was sequenced was peripheral blood. The receptor source for this set is a man aged 45 to 65 with active or convalescent COVID-19. Each CDR3 is given with its conserved first and last residue. Fields, in order: J gene, V gene, CDR3 protein.

j_gene: TRBJ2-5; v_gene: TRBV30; CDR3aa: CAWKGTGKETQYF
j_gene: TRBJ2-1; v_gene: TRBV6-6; CDR3aa: CASRSEREASYNEQFF
j_gene: TRBJ2-5; v_gene: TRBV9; CDR3aa: CASSTGDSRSGETQYF
j_gene: TRBJ1-3; v_gene: TRBV19; CDR3aa: CASMGGEAGNTIYF
j_gene: TRBJ1-1; v_gene: TRBV3-1/TRBV3-2; CDR3aa: CASSRERVLNTEAFF
j_gene: TRBJ2-2; v_gene: TRBV9; CDR3aa: CASSPVGGGGVWAPSTGELFF
j_gene: TRBJ2-7; v_gene: TRBV13; CDR3aa: CASSLGRTSGYEQYF
j_gene: TRBJ1-2; v_gene: TRBV19; CDR3aa: CASSLPQGLGGYTF
j_gene: TRBJ2-5; v_gene: TRBV2; CDR3aa: CASSPLAGGETQYF
j_gene: TRBJ2-2; v_gene: TRBV5-1; CDR3aa: CASSSGRAPDTGELFF
j_gene: TRBJ2-5; v_gene: TRBV4-1; CDR3aa: CASSQLGETQYF
j_gene: TRBJ2-2; v_gene: TRBV19; CDR3aa: CASSLRADTGELFF
j_gene: TRBJ2-7; v_gene: TRBV30; CDR3aa: CAWDRGTYEQYF
j_gene: TRBJ1-3; v_gene: TRBV19; CDR3aa: CASKIDTNSGNTIYF
j_gene: TRBJ2-1; v_gene: TRBV30; CDR3aa: CAYWTSGAYNEQFF
j_gene: TRBJ2-5; v_gene: TRBV29-1; CDR3aa: CSVAIAGVGETQYF
j_gene: TRBJ2-7; v_gene: TRBV11-3; CDR3aa: CASSLGGLADYEQYF
j_gene: TRBJ2-1; v_gene: TRBV7-9; CDR3aa: CASSENSGSYNEQFF
j_gene: TRBJ2-3; v_gene: TRBV4-2; CDR3aa: CASSQTVAHTDTQYF
j_gene: TRBJ1-3; v_gene: TRBV9; CDR3aa: CASSVGAVSGNTIYF
j_gene: TRBJ1-2; v_gene: TRBV28; CDR3aa: CASTDQTYGYTF
j_gene: TRBJ2-5; v_gene: TRBV11-2; CDR3aa: CASTGTASGTQYF
j_gene: TRBJ2-3; v_gene: TRBV2; CDR3aa: CASRFDIREDTQYF
j_gene: TRBJ1-6; v_gene: TRBV10-3; CDR3aa: CAISESQSPLHF
j_gene: TRBJ1-1; v_gene: TRBV5-1; CDR3aa: CASSWLELSTEAFF
j_gene: TRBJ2-7; v_gene: TRBV24-1; CDR3aa: CATSDWGTSGVYEQYF
j_gene: TRBJ1-1; v_gene: TRBV19; CDR3aa: CASSYLLNTEAFF
j_gene: TRBJ1-6; v_gene: TRBV6-5; CDR3aa: CASSYTGDSPLHF